This T cell receptor (beta chain) derives from a study of a mutant IDH1 vaccine in newly diagnosed glioma. In the study overall: Averaging approximately 42 years of age, treated patients were around 60% male and about 38% female.

Study-wide results and limits: There seemed to be no relation between pseudoprogression and changes in top peripheral T cell clonotypes.

Measured with immunoSEQ multiplex PCR; TCRdb has only the in-frame clones, and not every one. The sample carries about 59,000 clones, about 91% recorded once. Time point described: baseline, week 1 (first vaccination visit). Treatment here: pre-vaccination baseline after standard-of-care therapy. The ends lost 0 bases at V and 3 bases at J; junction bases unmatched: 10. The CDR3 is made up of 17 amino acids. Germline-derived CDR1 and CDR2 are SGHNT and YYREEE (reference sequence). Concerning this clone itself: Its antigen is undetermined.

The TCR comes from a man aged 50-60 years with glioma. This chain connects TRBV5-4 to TRBJ2-5; 8 bases match TRBD2. The sequencing used PBMCs, collected from a glioma patient treated with radiotherapy, temozolomide or both. CDR3 region: CASSLEAFSGVKETQYF. CDR3 DNA: TGTGCCAGCAGCTTGGAGGCTTTTAGCGGGGTTAAAGAGACCCAGTACTTC. Based on the CDR3 plus reference TRBV5-4 and TRBJ2-5, the full variable domain is ETGVTQSPTHLIKTRGQQVTLRCSSQSGHNTVSWYQQALGQGPQFIFQYYREEENGRGNFPPRFSGLQFPNYSSELNVNALELDDSALYLCASSLEAFSGVKETQYFGPGTRLLVL.